Shown below are 30 T cell receptor beta chains from a single sample sequenced in a study of control samples from healthy donors and cancer patients. Profiling relied on immunoSEQ multiplex PCR, and the TCRdb table lists in-frame clones only, not all of them. The sample yields 100,000 or so clones, 79% seen once. Specimen: blood. The receptors come from a woman in her 30s in good health.

J is TRBJ2-3 and V is TRBV29-1; D uncertain. Germline V CDR1 and CDR2: SQVTM, ANQGSEA. The CDR3 consists of 12 residues. V was clipped by 2 bases and J by 4 bases, with 7 bases between them. The CDR3, as DNA: TGCAGCGTTGAACTAGTTGCAGATACGCAGTATTTT. This translates into CSVELVADTQYF.

This rearrangement joins TRBV6-4 to TRBJ1-2, with TRBD1 matching 9 bases. This CDR3 spans 15 amino acids. Looked up from germline, CDR1 is MRHNA and CDR2 is SNTAGT. V gave up 6 bases and J gave up 4 bases; unmatched junction bases: 9. The CDR3 bases are TGTGCCAGCAGCCCCCGACAGGGGGACGGCTATGGCTACACCTTC. Its protein is CASSPRQGDGYGYTF.

The chain joins TRBV6-4 to TRBJ2-3; TRBD2 is a possible D gene (6 bases). V lost 6 bases and J 2 bases, leaving 15 bases between the germline ends. This CDR3 has 15 residues. CDR1 is MRHNA, CDR2 SNTAGT, per germline. The CDR3 spells CASSLEAGFTDTQYF. CDR3 bases: TGTGCCAGCAGCCTTGAGGCGGGGTTCACAGATACGCAGTATTTT.

This clone appeared a single time. The chain recombines TRBV30 with TRBJ2-7; the match to TRBD1 covers 10 bases. After removal of 5 bases from V and 3 bases from J, the junction contained 1 base not matched to a gene. The germline CDR1 and CDR2 sequences are GTSNPN and SVGIG (reference sequence). This CDR3 has 12 amino acids. In DNA, the CDR3 is TGTGCCTGGGGGACAGGGGTCTACGAGCAGTACTTC. Translating it yields CAWGTGVYEQYF.

The V and J genes are TRBV5-1 and TRBJ1-5, with D perhaps TRBD1 (6 bases). The CDR3 runs to 15 residues. Germline V gene lookup returns CDR1 SGHRS and CDR2 YFSETQ. V lost 4 bases and J lost 6, with 17 bases in between. As DNA, the CDR3 is TGCGCCAGCAGCCCAACGCCCGGGGGCGGTCAGCCCCAGCATTTT. This sequence encodes CASSPTPGGGQPQHF.

The chain uses TRBV10-1 and TRBJ2-3; no clear D. V was clipped by 4 bases and J by 4 bases, with 9 bases between them. The germline CDR1 and CDR2 sequences are WNHNN and SYGVQD (reference sequence). This CDR3 spans 13 amino acids. DNA of the CDR3: TGCGCCAGCAGTGCTAGACGTCCAGATACGCAGTATTTT. It yields the protein CASSARRPDTQYF.

The chain recombines TRBV7-2 with TRBJ2-2; D could derive from TRBD1 or TRBD2 (7 bases each). Germline CDR1 reads SGHTA; CDR2 reads FQGNSA. The CDR3 length is 16 residues. Trimming left V 1 base short and J 3 bases short, with 12 bases between. The CDR3 is CASSLGGGGDTGELFF. CDR3 sequence (DNA): TGTGCCAGCAGCTTAGGGGGAGGGGGCGACACCGGGGAGCTGTTTTTT.

The chain joins TRBV2 to TRBJ2-7; perhaps D is TRBD1 or TRBD2 (5 bases each). Germline V gene lookup returns CDR1 SNHLY and CDR2 FYNNEI. Trimming pared 1 base from V and 1 base from J, leaving 14 bases between. The CDR3 is made up of 16 amino acids. The DNA of the CDR3 is TGTGCCAGCAGTGAAGGGGGGATAGGGAAATCCTACGAGCAGTACTTC. Its protein is CASSEGGIGKSYEQYF.

The genes are TRBV19 and TRBJ2-5; the D is unclear. V dropped 3 bases and J dropped 5 bases, with 10 bases sitting between them. Germline V gene sequence: CDR1 LNHDA, CDR2 SQIVND (reference sequence). The CDR3 covers 13 residues. The CDR3 spells CASSIVGLETQYF. The CDR3 DNA follows: TGTGCCAGTAGTATTGTAGGCCTCGAGACCCAGTACTTC. Together with reference TRBV19 and TRBJ2-5, the CDR3 gives the full variable domain: DGGITQSPKYLFRKEGQNVTLSCEQNLNHDAMYWYRQDPGQGLRLIYYSQIVNDFQKGDIAEGYSVSREKKESFPLTVTSAQKNPTAFYLCASSIVGLETQYFGPGTRLLVL.

CDR3 DNA: TGTGCCAGCAGCTTAATGGTTAGCCCCAGGAAAGAGACCCAGTACTTC. This codes for CASSLMVSPRKETQYF. This chain uses TRBV11-2 with TRBJ2-5; no clear D. V was cut by 2 bases and J by 3 bases, with 16 bases left in between. CDR3 length: 16 amino acids. The germline gives CDR1 SGHAT, CDR2 FQNNGV. Full variable domain (missing parts from reference TRBV11-2 and TRBJ2-5): EAGVAQSPRYKIIEKRQSVAFWCNPISGHATLYWYQQILGQGPKLLIQFQNNGVVDDSQLPKDRFSAERLKGVDSTLKIQPAKLEDSAVYLCASSLMVSPRKETQYFGPGTRLLVL.

J is TRBJ2-7 and V is TRBV6-1, with 7 bases that match TRBD1. Losses at the gene ends were 4 bases for V and 3 bases for J; bases not matched to a gene: 12. Germline CDR1 reads MNHNS; CDR2 reads SASEGT. The CDR3 totals 16 residues. The CDR3 sequence: CASSATNRGEGYEQYF. The CDR3, as DNA: TGTGCCAGCAGTGCAACTAACAGGGGAGAAGGCTACGAGCAGTACTTC.

V usage is TRBV27 and J usage is TRBJ2-1; D not certain. The ends were cut back, 4 bases at V and 9 bases at J, with 19 bases in the middle. In germline, CDR1 is MNHEY, CDR2 SMNVEV (reference sequence). CDR3 length: 15 amino acids. The CDR3 sequence: CASSSNDPLPLEQFF. The DNA of the CDR3 is TGTGCCAGCAGTTCAAACGATCCCCTACCACTTGAGCAGTTCTTC.

CDR3 bases: TGTGCCAGCAGCCAAGATTGGGGCGGGTCTTTCCACTTT. Encoded protein: CASSQDWGGSFHF. The chain links TRBV14 to TRBJ1-6, with D possibly TRBD1 on 5 matching bases. The CDR3 sequence is 13 residues long. The V gene lost 0 bases and the J gene lost 17 bases, with 14 bases spanning the gap. Germline loops: CDR1 SGHDN, CDR2 FVKESK. The whole variable domain, remainder taken from reference TRBV14 and TRBJ1-6, is EAGVTQFPSHSVIEKGQTVTLRCDPISGHDNLYWYRRVMGKEIKFLLHFVKESKQDESGMPNNRFLAERTGGTYSTLKVQPAELEDSGVYFCASSQDWGGSFHFGNGTRLTVT.

The chain links TRBV3-1 (or the pseudogene TRBV3-2) to TRBJ1-2; 11 positions match TRBD1. This CDR3 has 15 amino acids. Per the germline V gene, CDR1 is LGHDT and CDR2 is YNNKEL (reference sequence). V was clipped by 1 base and J by 4 bases; unmatched bases: 2. The chain's CDR3 is CASSQGDRGAYGYTF. For the CDR3, the DNA is TGTGCCAGCAGCCAAGGGGACAGGGGGGCCTATGGCTACACCTTC.

This clone has just a few counts. The V gene is TRBV7-2, the J gene TRBJ1-2; unclear D gene. The V end lost 3 bases, the J end lost 6 bases, and 11 bases lay between the germline ends. CDR1 and CDR2 from the germline V gene are SGHTA and FQGNSA. CDR3 length: 13 amino acids. The DNA of the CDR3 is TGTGCCAGCAGCTTTGGTACAAGTGATGGCTACACCTTC. Its protein is CASSFGTSDGYTF.

This clone was counted a few times. The chain is built from TRBV7-2 and TRBJ1-2; D is undetermined. The CDR3 has 13 amino acids. Looked up from germline, CDR1 is SGHTA and CDR2 is FQGNSA. V dropped 2 bases and J dropped 7 bases, with 11 bases sitting between them. CDR3 sequence: CASSLSARIGYTF. The CDR3 DNA sequence: TGTGCCAGCAGCTTATCGGCCCGAATTGGCTACACCTTC.

In this sample, this clone turned up once. In DNA, the CDR3 is TGTGCCAGCATGTCTTTGGGGGGTAATGAGCAGTTCTTC. It codes for CASMSLGGNEQFF. The genes are TRBV2 and TRBJ2-1, with D tentatively TRBD2 (6 bases). Deletions cut 7 bases from V and 7 bases from J, with 14 bases between. The CDR3 covers 13 residues. Germline V gene sequence: CDR1 SNHLY, CDR2 FYNNEI.

V and J are TRBV14 and TRBJ1-1; 7 bases match TRBD1. Germline loops: CDR1 SGHDN, CDR2 FVKESK. The V segment lost 5 bases and the J segment 4 bases; nucleotides outside the gene matches: 4. CDR3 length equals 13 residues. DNA for the CDR3: TGTGCCAGCAGCTTTAACAGGGGCACTGAAGCTTTCTTT. This sequence encodes CASSFNRGTEAFF.

This chain uses TRBV5-4 with TRBJ2-1; TRBD2 aligns across 8 bases. V lost 2 bases to trimming and J lost 4 bases; unmatched junction nucleotides: 5. The CDR3 totals 15 residues. CDR1 is SGHNT, CDR2 YYREEE, per germline (reference sequence). The CDR3 DNA follows: TGTGCCAGCAGCTTTGGCGGGGGGAGGTACAATGAGCAGTTCTTC. Translated: CASSFGGGRYNEQFF.

This clone was seen only once. The CDR3 coding sequence is TGTGCCATCAGTGAGTCGTGGCGAGAGACCCAGTACTTC. The encoded protein is CAISESWRETQYF. The chain is built from TRBV10-3 and TRBJ2-5, with unresolved D. The germline V and J ends were trimmed by 0 bases and 4 bases, with 6 bases remaining between them. The V gene's germline CDR1 is ENHRY and CDR2 SYGVKD. This CDR3 has 13 residues.

V is TRBV7-2 and J is TRBJ1-3; D not certain. V lost 2 bases and J 0 bases, leaving 11 bases between the germline ends. The CDR3 extends over 16 amino acids. Germline V gene lookup returns CDR1 SGHTA and CDR2 FQGNSA. The chain's CDR3 is CASSLSHAYSGNTIYF. In DNA form, the CDR3 reads TGTGCCAGCAGCTTAAGTCACGCCTACTCTGGAAACACCATATATTTT.

The rearrangement links TRBV10-3 to TRBJ2-7; D gene unclear. The CDR3 runs to 13 residues. The V gene lost 2 bases and the J gene lost 1 base, with 6 bases spanning the gap. Germline CDR1 and CDR2: ENHRY and SYGVKD. The CDR3 reads CAISERRSYEQYF. The DNA for the CDR3 is TGTGCCATCAGTGAGCGGCGGTCCTACGAGCAGTACTTC.

This chain connects TRBV18 to TRBJ1-5, with D uncertain. CDR3 size: 13 residues. Trimming removed 2 bases from V and 4 bases from J, with 6 bases in between. The germline V gene encodes CDR1 KGHSH and CDR2 LQKENI. The CDR3 coding sequence is TGTGCCAGCTCACCAGGGAATAATCAGCCCCAGCATTTT. The encoded protein is CASSPGNNQPQHF.

The chain employs TRBV20-1 and TRBJ2-4, with D hard to call. Germline V CDR1 and CDR2: DFQATT, SNEGSKA (reference sequence). The CDR3 has 11 residues. V lost 4 bases to trimming and J lost 9 bases, with 10 bases between them. The CDR3 sequence is CSATRNGIQYF. CDR3 DNA sequence: TGCAGTGCTACTCGTAACGGCATTCAGTACTTC.

The chain joins TRBV7-9 to TRBJ1-4; 9 positions match TRBD1. The CDR3 is 17 residues long. V trimming: 5 bases; J trimming: 0 bases; junction bases outside the gene matches: 7. The germline V gene has CDR1 SEHNR and CDR2 FQNEAQ (reference sequence). The CDR3 spells CASSQGQGTATNEKLFF. As DNA, the CDR3 is TGTGCCAGCAGCCAGGGACAGGGAACTGCAACTAATGAAAAACTGTTTTTT.

The V and J genes are TRBV9 and TRBJ2-1; 7 bases fit TRBD1. V lost 1 base, J lost 7 bases, and 5 bases stayed unmatched. CDR1 and CDR2 from the germline V gene are SGDLS and YYNGEE. The CDR3 contains 14 residues. The CDR3 is CASSVIGGGNEQFF. The CDR3 DNA is TGTGCCAGCAGCGTAATAGGGGGCGGGAATGAGCAGTTCTTC.

The chain has TRBV11-2 and TRBJ1-1; D gene ambiguous. Between the trimmed V and J ends, which lost 1 base and 1 base, there was a span of 7 bases. This CDR3 contains 14 residues. CDR1 and CDR2 (germline): SGHAT, FQNNGV. The CDR3: CASSLARKNTEAFF. CDR3 in DNA: TGTGCCAGCAGCTTAGCCAGAAAGAACACTGAAGCTTTCTTT.

This sequence joins TRBV6-6 and TRBJ1-4, with 7 bases matching TRBD1. The ends lost 5 bases at V and 10 bases at J; junction bases unmatched: 10. The length of the CDR3 is 14 residues. The germline V gene encodes CDR1 MNHNY and CDR2 SVGAGI (reference sequence). In DNA, the CDR3 is TGTGCCAGCAGTCCGTTAGACAGGGAGCGAAAACTGTTTTTT. This translates into CASSPLDRERKLFF.

The chain has TRBV15 and TRBJ2-5, with D perhaps TRBD1 or TRBD2 (5 bases each). The ends were cut back, 0 bases at V and 4 bases at J, with 9 bases in the middle. The CDR3 runs 14 residues. Germline V lookup: CDR1 LNHNV, CDR2 YYDKDF (reference sequence). CDR3 DNA: TGTGCCACCAGCAGAGATGCAGGGACAGAGACCCAGTACTTC. It is translated as CATSRDAGTETQYF.

The chain employs TRBV7-9 and TRBJ2-5; D is possibly TRBD1 or TRBD2 (5 bases each). Germline lookup yields CDR1 SEHNR and CDR2 FQNEAQ (reference sequence). The germline V and J ends were trimmed by 1 base and 2 bases, with 14 bases remaining between them. There are 16 residues in the CDR3. CDR3 nucleotide sequence: TGTGCCAGCAGCTTAGGGCAACCGGGACCGCAAGAGACCCAGTACTTC. Protein sequence: CASSLGQPGPQETQYF.